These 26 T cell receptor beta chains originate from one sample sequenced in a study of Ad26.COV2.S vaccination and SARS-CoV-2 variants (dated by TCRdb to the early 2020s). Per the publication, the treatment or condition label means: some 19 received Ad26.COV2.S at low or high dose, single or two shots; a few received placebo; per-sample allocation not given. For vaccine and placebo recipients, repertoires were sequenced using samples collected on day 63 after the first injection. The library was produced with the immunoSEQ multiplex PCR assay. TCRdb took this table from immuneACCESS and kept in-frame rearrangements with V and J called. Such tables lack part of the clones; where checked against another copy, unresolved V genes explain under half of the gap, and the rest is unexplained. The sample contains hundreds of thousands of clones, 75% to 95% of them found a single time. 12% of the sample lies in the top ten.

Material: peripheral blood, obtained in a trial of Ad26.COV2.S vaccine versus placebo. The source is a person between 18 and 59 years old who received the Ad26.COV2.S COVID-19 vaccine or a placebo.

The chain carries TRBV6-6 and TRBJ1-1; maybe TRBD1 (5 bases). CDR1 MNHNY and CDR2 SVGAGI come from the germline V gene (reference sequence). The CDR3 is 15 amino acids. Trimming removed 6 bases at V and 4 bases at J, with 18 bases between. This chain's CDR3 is CASSPGQGLGTEAFF. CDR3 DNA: TGTGCCAGCAGCCCGGGGCAGGGATTAGGCACTGAAGCTTTCTTT.

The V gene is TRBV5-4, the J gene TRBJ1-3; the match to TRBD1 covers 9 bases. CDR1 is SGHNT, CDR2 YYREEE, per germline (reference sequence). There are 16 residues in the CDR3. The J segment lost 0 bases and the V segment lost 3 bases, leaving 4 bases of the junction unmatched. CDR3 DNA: TGTGCCAGCAGCTCGGGACAGGGTCCCTCTGGAAACACCATATATTTT. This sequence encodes CASSSGQGPSGNTIYF.

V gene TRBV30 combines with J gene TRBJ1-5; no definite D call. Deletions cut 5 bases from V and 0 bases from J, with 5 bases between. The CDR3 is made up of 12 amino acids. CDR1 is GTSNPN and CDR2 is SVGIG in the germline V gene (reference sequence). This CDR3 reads CAWDDSNQPQHF. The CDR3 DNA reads TGTGCCTGGGACGATAGCAATCAGCCCCAGCATTTT.

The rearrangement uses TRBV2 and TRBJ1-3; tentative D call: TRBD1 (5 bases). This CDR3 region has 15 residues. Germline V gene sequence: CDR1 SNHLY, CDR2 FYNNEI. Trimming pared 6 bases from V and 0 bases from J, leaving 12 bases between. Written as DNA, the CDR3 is TGTGCCAGCAGCGAACAGACAGTCTCTGGAAACACCATATATTTT. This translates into CASSEQTVSGNTIYF.

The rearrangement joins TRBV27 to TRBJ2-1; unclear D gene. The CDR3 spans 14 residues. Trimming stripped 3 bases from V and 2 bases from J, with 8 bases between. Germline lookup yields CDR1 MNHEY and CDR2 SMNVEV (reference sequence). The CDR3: CASSFGDPYNEQFF. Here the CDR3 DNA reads TGTGCCAGCAGTTTCGGAGACCCCTACAATGAGCAGTTCTTC.

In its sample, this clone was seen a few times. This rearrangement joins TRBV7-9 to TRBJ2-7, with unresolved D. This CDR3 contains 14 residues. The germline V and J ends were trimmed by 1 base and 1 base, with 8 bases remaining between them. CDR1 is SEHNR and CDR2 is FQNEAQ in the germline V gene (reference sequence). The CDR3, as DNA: TGTGCCAGCAGCTTAGATGTCCCTTCCTACGAGCAGTACTTC. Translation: CASSLDVPSYEQYF.

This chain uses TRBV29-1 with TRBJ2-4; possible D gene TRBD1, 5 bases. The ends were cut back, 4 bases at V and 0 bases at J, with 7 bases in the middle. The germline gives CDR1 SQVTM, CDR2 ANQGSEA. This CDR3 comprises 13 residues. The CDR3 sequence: CSVGQGAKNIQYF. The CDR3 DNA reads TGCAGCGTTGGCCAGGGAGCCAAAAACATTCAGTACTTC.

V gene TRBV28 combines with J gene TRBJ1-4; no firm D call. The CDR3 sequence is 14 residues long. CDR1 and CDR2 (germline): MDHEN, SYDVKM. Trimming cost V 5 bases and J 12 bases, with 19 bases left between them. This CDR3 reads CASSPIPGDGELFF. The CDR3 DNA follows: TGTGCCAGCAGTCCTATACCTGGCGACGGGGAACTGTTTTTT.

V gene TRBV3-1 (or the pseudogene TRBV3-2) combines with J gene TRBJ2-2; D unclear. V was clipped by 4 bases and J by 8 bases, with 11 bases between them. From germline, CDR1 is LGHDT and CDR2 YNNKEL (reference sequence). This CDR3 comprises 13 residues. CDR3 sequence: CASSPTTPGELFF. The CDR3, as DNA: TGTGCCAGCAGCCCTACGACGCCGGGGGAGCTGTTTTTT.

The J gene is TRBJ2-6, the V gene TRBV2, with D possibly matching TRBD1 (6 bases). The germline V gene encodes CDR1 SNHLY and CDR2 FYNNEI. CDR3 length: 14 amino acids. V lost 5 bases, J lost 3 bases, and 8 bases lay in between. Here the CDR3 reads CASSTTGGANVLTF. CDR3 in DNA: TGTGCCAGCAGTACGACAGGTGGGGCCAACGTCCTGACTTTC.

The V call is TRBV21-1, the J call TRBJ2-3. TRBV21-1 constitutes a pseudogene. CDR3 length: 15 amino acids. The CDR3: CASSKDRTSGDTQYF. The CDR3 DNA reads TGTGCCAGCAGCAAAGATCGGACCTCGGGAGATACGCAGTATTTT.

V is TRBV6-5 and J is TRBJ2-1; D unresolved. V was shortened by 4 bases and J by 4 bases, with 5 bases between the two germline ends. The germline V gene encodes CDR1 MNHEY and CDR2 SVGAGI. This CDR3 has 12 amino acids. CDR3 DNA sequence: TGTGCCAGCAGTTTGTCTTACAATGAGCAGTTCTTC. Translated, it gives CASSLSYNEQFF.

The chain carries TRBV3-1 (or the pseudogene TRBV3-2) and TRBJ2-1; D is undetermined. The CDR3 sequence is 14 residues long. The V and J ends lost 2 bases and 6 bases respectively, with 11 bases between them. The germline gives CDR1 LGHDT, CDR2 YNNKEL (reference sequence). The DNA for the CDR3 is TGTGCCAGCAGCCAATTTTCAGTAAGCAATGAGCAGTTCTTC. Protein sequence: CASSQFSVSNEQFF.

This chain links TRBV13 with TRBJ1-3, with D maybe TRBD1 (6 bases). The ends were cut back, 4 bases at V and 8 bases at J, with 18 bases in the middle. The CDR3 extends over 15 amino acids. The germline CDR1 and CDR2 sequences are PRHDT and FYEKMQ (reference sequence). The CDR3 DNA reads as TGTGCCAGCAGCTGGGGGCGCCGGGACGTGGACACCATATATTTT. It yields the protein CASSWGRRDVDTIYF.

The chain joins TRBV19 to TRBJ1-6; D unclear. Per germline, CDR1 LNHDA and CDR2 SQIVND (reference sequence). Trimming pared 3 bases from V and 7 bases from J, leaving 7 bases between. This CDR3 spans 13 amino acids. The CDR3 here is CASSIESNSPLHF. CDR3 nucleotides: TGTGCCAGTAGTATTGAATCGAATTCACCCCTCCACTTT.

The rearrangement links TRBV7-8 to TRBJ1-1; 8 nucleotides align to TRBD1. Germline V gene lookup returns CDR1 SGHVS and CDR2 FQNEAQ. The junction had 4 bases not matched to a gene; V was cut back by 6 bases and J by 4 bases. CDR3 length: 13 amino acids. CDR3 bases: TGTGCCAGCAGTCTACAGGGGGGCACTGAAGCTTTCTTT. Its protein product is CASSLQGGTEAFF.

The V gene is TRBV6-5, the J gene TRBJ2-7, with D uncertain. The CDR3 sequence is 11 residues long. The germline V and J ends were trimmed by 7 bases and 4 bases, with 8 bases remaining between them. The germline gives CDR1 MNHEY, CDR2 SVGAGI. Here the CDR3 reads CASTVTYEQYF. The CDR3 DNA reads TGTGCCAGCACCGTCACTTACGAGCAGTACTTC.

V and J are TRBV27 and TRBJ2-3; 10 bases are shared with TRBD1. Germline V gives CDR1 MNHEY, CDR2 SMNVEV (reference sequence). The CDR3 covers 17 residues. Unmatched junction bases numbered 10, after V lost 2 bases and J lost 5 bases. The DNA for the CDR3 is TGTGCCAGCAGTTTAGATCGGGACAGGGGTCGATTAGATACGCAGTATTTT. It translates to CASSLDRDRGRLDTQYF.

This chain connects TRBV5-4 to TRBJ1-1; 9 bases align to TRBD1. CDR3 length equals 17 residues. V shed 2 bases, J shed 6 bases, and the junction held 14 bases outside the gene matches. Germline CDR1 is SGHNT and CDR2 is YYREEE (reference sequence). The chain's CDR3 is CASSLDGTGPLIAEAFF. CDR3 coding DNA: TGTGCCAGCAGCTTAGATGGGACAGGGCCTTTGATAGCTGAAGCTTTCTTT.

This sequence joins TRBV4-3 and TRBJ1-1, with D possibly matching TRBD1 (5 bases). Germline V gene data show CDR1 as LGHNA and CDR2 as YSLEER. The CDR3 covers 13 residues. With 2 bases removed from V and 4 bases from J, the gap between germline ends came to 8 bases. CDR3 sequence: CASSQQGFTEAFF. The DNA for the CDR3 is TGCGCCAGCAGCCAACAGGGTTTCACTGAAGCTTTCTTT.

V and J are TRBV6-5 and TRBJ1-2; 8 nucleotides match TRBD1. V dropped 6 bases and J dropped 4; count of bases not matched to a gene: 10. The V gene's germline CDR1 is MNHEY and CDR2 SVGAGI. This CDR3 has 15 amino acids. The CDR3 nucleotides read TGTGCCAGCAGACTTACCGGGACAGGAGTCTATGGCTACACCTTC. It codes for CASRLTGTGVYGYTF.

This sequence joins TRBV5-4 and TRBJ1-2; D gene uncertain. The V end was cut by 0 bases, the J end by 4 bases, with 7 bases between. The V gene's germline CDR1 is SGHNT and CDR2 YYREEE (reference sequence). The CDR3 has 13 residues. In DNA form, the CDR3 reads TGTGCCAGCAGCTTGGAACCCCTCTATGGCTACACCTTC. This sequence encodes CASSLEPLYGYTF. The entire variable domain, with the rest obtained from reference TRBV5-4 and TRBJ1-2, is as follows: ETGVTQSPTHLIKTRGQQVTLRCSSQSGHNTVSWYQQALGQGPQFIFQYYREEENGRGNFPPRFSGLQFPNYSSELNVNALELDDSALYLCASSLEPLYGYTFGSGTRLTVV.

In nucleotides, the CDR3 is TGTGCCAGTAGTAACTGGGGGAATCAGCCCCAGCATTTT. It specifies CASSNWGNQPQHF. The rearrangement links TRBV19 to TRBJ1-5, with D tentatively TRBD1 (5 bases). This CDR3 is built from 13 residues. In germline, CDR1 is LNHDA, CDR2 SQIVND (reference sequence). The V end was cut by 4 bases, the J end by 4 bases, with 8 bases between.

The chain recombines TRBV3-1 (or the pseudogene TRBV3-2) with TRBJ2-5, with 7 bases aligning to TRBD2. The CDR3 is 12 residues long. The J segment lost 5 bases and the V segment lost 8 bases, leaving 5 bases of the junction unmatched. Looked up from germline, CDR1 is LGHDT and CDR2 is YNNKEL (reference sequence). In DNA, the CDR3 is TGTGCCAGCGTTGGACTAGGGGAGACCCAGTACTTC. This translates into CASVGLGETQYF.

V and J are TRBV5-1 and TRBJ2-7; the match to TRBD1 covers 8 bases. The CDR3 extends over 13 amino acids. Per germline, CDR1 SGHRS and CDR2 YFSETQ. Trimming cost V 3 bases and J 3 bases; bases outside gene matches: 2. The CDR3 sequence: CASSSGTGYEQYF. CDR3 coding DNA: TGCGCCAGCAGCTCCGGGACAGGCTACGAGCAGTACTTC.

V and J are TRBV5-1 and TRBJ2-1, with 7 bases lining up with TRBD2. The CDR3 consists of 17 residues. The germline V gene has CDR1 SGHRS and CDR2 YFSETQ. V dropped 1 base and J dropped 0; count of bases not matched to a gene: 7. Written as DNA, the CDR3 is TGCGCCAGCAGCTTGCTTATGGGCGGGAGCTCCTACAATGAGCAGTTCTTC. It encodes CASSLLMGGSSYNEQFF.